These 8 T cell receptor beta chains were all obtained from the same sample, sequenced in a study of blood T cell repertoires in COVID-19. TCRdb keeps only in-frame clones here, not all; method: immunoSEQ multiplex PCR. The sample yields 250,000 to 350,000 clones, 70% to 85% seen once. Sample: peripheral blood. The origin of the receptors is a human donor with COVID-19, enrolled during active disease. The donor label of this sample is uncertain.

This chain joins TRBV6-6 and TRBJ1-3; unclear D gene. The CDR3 sequence is 15 residues long. Trimming shortened V by 2 bases and J by 5 bases, and 13 bases separated the two germline ends. The V gene's germline CDR1 is MNHNY and CDR2 SVGAGI (reference sequence). CDR3 sequence: CASSYEAETRNTIYF. The CDR3 DNA reads TGTGCCAGCAGTTACGAGGCCGAGACTAGAAACACCATATATTTT.

The chain couples TRBV7-9 to TRBJ1-2, with unresolved D. CDR1 and CDR2 (germline): SEHNR, FQNEAQ (reference sequence). This CDR3 has 13 amino acids. V shed 5 bases and J shed 8 bases, with 15 bases lying between them. CDR3 nucleotides: TGTGCCAGCAGCGCCCTAGCGAGGAGAGGCTACACCTTC. It specifies CASSALARRGYTF.

This clone appeared once. V usage is TRBV10-2 and J usage is TRBJ2-1, with 11 bases aligning to TRBD2. This CDR3 contains 15 residues. V dropped 6 bases and J dropped 7; count of bases not matched to a gene: 8. Germline lookup yields CDR1 WSHSY and CDR2 SAAADI. CDR3 bases: TGCGCCAGCAGGACCCCCGGGACTAGCGGTAATGAGCAGTTCTTC. Translation: CASRTPGTSGNEQFF.

This chain links TRBV5-4 with TRBJ2-1; 16 bases map to TRBD2. This CDR3 comprises 16 residues. Germline CDR1 and CDR2: SGHNT and YYREEE (reference sequence). The V gene end was trimmed by 3 bases and the J gene end by 7 bases; junction bases not matched to a gene: 4. The CDR3 region is CASSSGLAGGVNEQFF. The CDR3 nucleotides read TGTGCCAGCAGCTCGGGACTAGCGGGAGGGGTGAATGAGCAGTTCTTC.

V is TRBV28 and J is TRBJ2-7, with TRBD2 as a possible D gene (5 bases). CDR1 and CDR2 from the germline V gene are MDHEN and SYDVKM. Trimming took off 7 bases at V and 5 bases at J, with 9 bases between the two ends. The CDR3 is made up of 11 amino acids. The CDR3 reads CASTGSDEQYF. In nucleotides, the CDR3 is TGTGCCAGCACGGGGAGCGACGAGCAGTACTTC.

The chain joins TRBV19 to TRBJ1-5; a possible D gene is TRBD1 (6 bases). Trimming shortened V by 3 bases and J by 6 bases, and 9 bases separated the two germline ends. CDR1 LNHDA and CDR2 SQIVND come from the germline V gene (reference sequence). The CDR3 has 13 residues. The chain's CDR3 is CASSIGGPQPQHF. CDR3 in DNA: TGTGCCAGTAGTATTGGGGGCCCTCAGCCCCAGCATTTT.

The chain links TRBV20-1 to TRBJ1-4; D not resolved. Germline V gene sequence: CDR1 DFQATT, CDR2 SNEGSKA (reference sequence). The CDR3 loop spans 14 amino acids. V was pared by 3 bases and J by 6 bases, with 14 bases between. CDR3 region: CSASLPVGDEKLFF. CDR3 in DNA: TGCAGTGCTAGTTTGCCGGTCGGGGATGAAAAACTGTTTTTT.

This clone was recorded once. The rearrangement links TRBV7-2 to TRBJ2-7; tentatively, D is TRBD2 (5 bases). In germline, CDR1 is SGHTA, CDR2 FQGNSA. The length of the CDR3 is 16 residues. V was clipped by 4 bases and J by 1 base, with 17 bases between them. The CDR3 protein is CASSSAGLLLSYEQYF. The CDR3, as DNA: TGTGCCAGCAGCTCTGCCGGACTCCTCTTATCCTACGAGCAGTACTTC.